The entry that follows covers one TCR beta chain sequence. The antigen is undetermined. The sample originates from a study of a mutant IDH1 vaccine in newly diagnosed glioma. Study at large: The start of vaccination came 4-6 weeks after radiotherapy alone, or with temozolomide cycles. Patients arrived already treated with radiotherapy, temozolomide, or both, most having had both. General study points: Pseudoprogression apparently tracked independently of changes in top peripheral T cell clonotypes.

TCRdb keeps only in-frame clones here, not all; method: immunoSEQ multiplex PCR. Here the sample spans roughly 69,000 clones, around 86% being singletons. The CDR3 is 15 amino acids. Germline V gene sequence: CDR1 MGHRA, CDR2 YSYEKL. With 0 bases removed from V and 2 bases from J, the gap between germline ends came to 11 bases. Indicated time point: week 35, safety follow-up. The content of each vaccine dose was 300 ug of mutant IDH1 20-mer peptide, and topical imiquimod accompanied it. Patients had eight vaccinations, in weeks 1, 3, 5, 7, 11, 15, 19 and 23. The TCR was taken from a man aged 30 to 39 with glioma. This specimen consisted of PBMCs, obtained from a glioma patient whose treatment included an IDH1 peptide vaccine. V and J are TRBV4-1 and TRBJ2-7; tentatively, D is TRBD1 (5 bases). The CDR3 DNA is TGCGCCAGCAGCCAAGAGTACAGGAATACCTACGAGCAGTACTTC. Protein product: CASSQEYRNTYEQYF.